This T cell receptor (beta chain) comes out of a study of T-cell reconstitution after alpha-beta-depleted transplantation in children. The study, taken as a whole, reports: By about two months after transplant, alpha-beta T cells reportedly arose from several hundred graft clones that had expanded.

Preparation of the TCRbeta library was carried out with unique molecular identifiers. Via MiXCR, TCRdb re-called the PCR reads, giving one row per CDR3 protein. The sample holds a few hundred thousand distinct CDR3 sequences, 27% seen once. In regard to this clonotype: The antigen is undetermined.

CDR1 and CDR2 (germline): SGHAT, FQNNGV. V shed 5 bases and J 1 base; nucleotides not matched to a gene: 16. The CDR3 has 18 amino acids. This chain connects TRBV11-2 to TRBJ2-7; 8 bases align to TRBD1. This receptor was identified in a boy in the first two years of life with Wiskott-Aldrich syndrome, due to receive a stem cell transplant. Sequences were derived from PBMCs, sampled before TCRalphabeta/CD19-depleted stem cell transplant. The CDR3 spells CASSLGRGGRGLSYEQYF. For the CDR3, the DNA is TGTGCCAGCAGCCTGGGCCGTGGCGGCAGGGGGCTATCCTACGAGCAGTACTTC. The whole variable domain, filled in from reference TRBV11-2 and TRBJ2-7, reads EAGVAQSPRYKIIEKRQSVAFWCNPISGHATLYWYQQILGQGPKLLIQFQNNGVVDDSQLPKDRFSAERLKGVDSTLKIQPAKLEDSAVYLCASSLGRGGRGLSYEQYFGPGTRLTVT.